What follows are 29 T cell receptor beta chains derived from one specimen sequenced in a study of control samples from healthy donors and cancer patients. Clones were sequenced by immunoSEQ multiplex PCR, and TCRdb holds only the in-frame ones, with some missing. This table holds about 60,000 clones, about 96% found once. Sequencing used blood. The receptors here all came from a woman between 18 and 29 years old in good health.

The chain joins TRBV9 to TRBJ2-3; the D gene is possibly TRBD1 (6 bases). V was clipped by 4 bases and J by 2 bases, with 14 bases between them. The CDR3 is 15 amino acids. The germline CDR1 and CDR2 sequences are SGDLS and YYNGEE. In DNA form, the CDR3 reads TGTGCCAGCAGCAGACAGGATTTTGACACAGATACGCAGTATTTT. It translates to CASSRQDFDTDTQYF.

The J gene is TRBJ2-6, the V gene TRBV5-1; 8 bases fit TRBD1. The ends lost 4 bases at V and 4 bases at J; junction bases unmatched: 16. From germline, CDR1 is SGHRS and CDR2 YFSETQ. This CDR3 comprises 19 residues. The CDR3 here is CASSTRTGWTEKGANVLTF. As DNA, the CDR3 is TGCGCCAGCAGCACCAGGACAGGGTGGACAGAAAAAGGGGCCAACGTCCTGACTTTC.

V usage is TRBV28 and J usage is TRBJ2-3; no clear D. Germline CDR1 reads MDHEN; CDR2 reads SYDVKM. The CDR3 sequence is 14 residues long. The V gene lost 6 bases and the J gene lost 0 bases, with 10 bases spanning the gap. CDR3 region: CASRRLGSTDTQYF. CDR3 DNA: TGTGCCAGCAGAAGATTAGGCAGCACAGATACGCAGTATTTT.

The rearrangement joins TRBV10-1 to TRBJ1-1; D ambiguous. Germline assignment: CDR1 WNHNN and CDR2 SYGVQD (reference sequence). Trimming shortened V by 5 bases and J by 0 bases, and 10 bases separated the two germline ends. This CDR3 contains 14 residues. The DNA for the CDR3 is TGCGCCAGCAGTACGGGGTATATGAACACTGAAGCTTTCTTT. This encodes CASSTGYMNTEAFF.

Only one count was recorded for this clone. The chain has TRBV5-6 and TRBJ1-4, with 8 bases aligning to TRBD1. CDR1 and CDR2 (germline): SGHDT, YYEEEE. V was pared by 4 bases and J by 8 bases, with 13 bases of the junction left unmatched. The CDR3 spans 16 residues. In nucleotides, the CDR3 is TGTGCCAGCAGCACAGAGCCACAGGGGGTGGAGGAAAAACTGTTTTTT. It encodes CASSTEPQGVEEKLFF.

This chain uses TRBV6-4 with TRBJ2-3; 9 bases map to TRBD2. Germline assignment: CDR1 MRHNA and CDR2 SNTAGT. This CDR3 comprises 17 residues. J lost 2 bases, V lost 2 bases, and 8 bases had no gene match. In nucleotides, the CDR3 is TGTGCCAGCAGTGACACCTTTAGCGGGGGAATCACAGATACGCAGTATTTT. This encodes CASSDTFSGGITDTQYF.

V and J are TRBV10-3 and TRBJ1-2; TRBD1 aligns across 8 bases. Germline CDR1 and CDR2: ENHRY and SYGVKD. The CDR3 spans 14 residues. V trimming: 10 bases; J trimming: 3 bases; junction bases outside the gene matches: 10. The CDR3 loop reads CATTRGQGDYGYTF. The CDR3 nucleotides read TGTGCCACTACGAGAGGACAGGGAGACTATGGCTACACCTTC.

This clone came up a few times. The chain recombines TRBV5-1 with TRBJ2-2, with 7 bases matching TRBD1. Germline V gene sequence: CDR1 SGHRS, CDR2 YFSETQ. Unmatched junction bases numbered 5, after V lost 6 bases and J lost 0 bases. This CDR3 has 15 residues. CDR3 loop: CASNTGDPNTGELFF. CDR3 nucleotide sequence: TGCGCCAGCAATACAGGGGACCCGAACACCGGGGAGCTGTTTTTT.

The rearrangement links TRBV3-1 (or the pseudogene TRBV3-2) to TRBJ1-5; D unresolved. V was pared by 3 bases and J by 1 base, with 4 bases between. The germline V gene has CDR1 LGHDT and CDR2 YNNKEL (reference sequence). The CDR3 runs 13 residues. The CDR3 spells CASSQGSNQPQHF. The CDR3 DNA is TGTGCCAGCAGCCAGGGAAGCAATCAGCCCCAGCATTTT.

This chain uses TRBV6-5 with TRBJ2-2; D perhaps matches TRBD1 (5 bases). Germline V CDR1 and CDR2: MNHEY, SVGAGI. V lost 2 bases, J lost 7 bases, and 8 bases lay in between. The CDR3 sequence is 13 residues long. The CDR3 here is CASSYSRGGELFF. CDR3 bases: TGTGCCAGCAGTTACAGTAGGGGCGGGGAGCTGTTTTTT.

The chain carries TRBV5-4 and TRBJ2-3, with D perhaps TRBD1 (6 bases). CDR1 SGHNT and CDR2 YYREEE come from the germline V gene (reference sequence). The CDR3 spans 15 residues. Between the trimmed V and J ends, which lost 4 bases and 2 bases, there was a span of 14 bases. The CDR3 sequence is CASSQVGGFTDTQYF. Written as DNA, the CDR3 is TGTGCCAGCAGCCAAGTAGGGGGATTCACAGATACGCAGTATTTT.

The CDR3 region has the DNA TGCGCCAGCAGACCTTTCGGGGGGAACGAGCAGTACTTC. The encoded protein is CASRPFGGNEQYF. The chain employs TRBV5-1 and TRBJ2-7; TRBD2 matches at 7 bases. J lost 5 bases, V lost 5 bases, and 7 bases had no gene match. CDR1 SGHRS and CDR2 YFSETQ come from the germline V gene. The CDR3 runs 13 residues. Drawing the rest from reference TRBV5-1 and TRBJ2-7, the complete variable domain is KAGVTQTPRYLIKTRGQQVTLSCSPISGHRSVSWYQQTPGQGLQFLFEYFSETQRNKGNFPGRFSGRQFSNSRSEMNVSTLELGDSALYLCASRPFGGNEQYFGPGTRLTVT.

The chain carries TRBV30 and TRBJ1-5, with D hard to call. Germline V gene data show CDR1 as GTSNPN and CDR2 as SVGIG (reference sequence). Trimming left V 1 base short and J 5 bases short, with 9 bases between. The CDR3 extends over 13 amino acids. In DNA, the CDR3 is TGTGCCTGGAGTGCAGACTCATATCAGCCCCAGCATTTT. Its translation: CAWSADSYQPQHF.

The rearrangement joins TRBV28 to TRBJ1-3, with 8 bases fitting TRBD1. Germline V gives CDR1 MDHEN, CDR2 SYDVKM. The CDR3 extends over 17 amino acids. The V segment lost 3 bases and the J segment 0 bases; nucleotides outside the gene matches: 7. DNA of the CDR3: TGTGCCAGCAGTTTTCTGAGACAGGGGATCTCTGGAAACACCATATATTTT. This gives the protein CASSFLRQGISGNTIYF.

With respect to this clone: The germline gene is not matched at one end of the junction; a read error may be the cause. The chain joins TRBV30 to TRBJ2-6; D is ambiguous. Germline CDR1 and CDR2: GTSNPN and SVGIG (reference sequence). The CDR3 covers 17 residues. The CDR3 region has the DNA TGTGCCTGGAATAACGAAGATTGGGTCTCTGAGGCCAACGTCCTGACTTTC. It specifies CAWNNEDWVSEANVLTF.

The CDR3 reads CASRHGGGYTF. CDR3 nucleotides: TGTGCCAGCAGACACGGAGGTGGCTACACCTTC. The rearrangement uses TRBV12-3 or TRBV12-4 and TRBJ1-2, with unresolved D. This CDR3 contains 11 residues. Trimming cost V 6 bases and J 7 bases, with 9 bases left between them.

This chain connects TRBV4-1 to TRBJ1-1, with 9 bases aligning to TRBD1. V shed 9 bases, J shed 3 bases, and the junction held 32 bases outside the gene matches. The CDR3 loop spans 22 amino acids. The V gene's germline CDR1 is MGHRA and CDR2 YSYEKL. The CDR3, as DNA: TGCGCCAGTAATCCCCTTTTCCCCCGCCTCGGACAGGGGTCGCCGAGGGACACTGAAGCTTTCTTT. Protein product: CASNPLFPRLGQGSPRDTEAFF.

V is TRBV5-4 and J is TRBJ2-7; 8 bases agree with TRBD1. Germline V gene sequence: CDR1 SGHNT, CDR2 YYREEE (reference sequence). This CDR3 region has 14 residues. V shed 4 bases and J 3 bases; nucleotides not matched to a gene: 6. CDR3 bases: TGTGCCAGCAGCCCTGGACAGGGTAGCTACGAGCAGTACTTC. Encoded protein: CASSPGQGSYEQYF. Drawing the rest from reference TRBV5-4 and TRBJ2-7, the complete variable domain is ETGVTQSPTHLIKTRGQQVTLRCSSQSGHNTVSWYQQALGQGPQFIFQYYREEENGRGNFPPRFSGLQFPNYSSELNVNALELDDSALYLCASSPGQGSYEQYFGPGTRLTVT.

The chain employs TRBV2 and TRBJ2-1, with 10 bases identical to TRBD2. Germline V gene data show CDR1 as SNHLY and CDR2 as FYNNEI. This CDR3 spans 15 amino acids. Trimming removed 3 bases from V and 9 bases from J; junction bases left unmatched: 8. Here the CDR3 reads CASSDSGGTRVEQFF. The CDR3 DNA follows: TGTGCCAGCAGTGATAGCGGGGGGACGCGCGTTGAGCAGTTCTTC.

The gene calls are TRBV7-8 and TRBJ1-2, with D hard to call. Germline CDR1 is SGHVS and CDR2 is FQNEAQ. Trimming removed 4 bases from V and 2 bases from J, with 8 bases in between. The CDR3 is 13 amino acids. The CDR3 sequence is CASSSQVNYGYTF. CDR3 nucleotide sequence: TGTGCCAGCAGCTCACAAGTAAACTATGGCTACACCTTC.

The genes are TRBV4-1 and TRBJ1-6, with TRBD1 matching 7 bases. The CDR3 extends over 15 amino acids. V lost 1 base to trimming and J lost 10 bases; unmatched junction nucleotides: 7. CDR1 is MGHRA and CDR2 is YSYEKL in the germline V gene. CDR3: CASSQAGGMVSPLHF. The CDR3 DNA reads as TGCGCCAGCAGCCAAGCAGGGGGGATGGTCTCACCCCTCCACTTT.

The CDR3 loop reads CASSLWGGQGVYEQYF. DNA of the CDR3: TGTGCCAGCAGTTTATGGGGGGGACAGGGGGTCTACGAGCAGTACTTC. The gene calls are TRBV27 and TRBJ2-7; 11 nucleotides align to TRBD1. Looked up from germline, CDR1 is MNHEY and CDR2 is SMNVEV (reference sequence). Unmatched junction bases numbered 5, after V lost 1 base and J lost 3 bases. The CDR3 is 16 amino acids.

This chain uses TRBV4-1 with TRBJ2-3; D ambiguous. V lost 1 base to trimming and J lost 5 bases, with 13 bases between them. The CDR3 contains 15 residues. CDR1 and CDR2 (germline): MGHRA, YSYEKL. The CDR3 loop reads CASSQGFETGDTQYF. In nucleotides, the CDR3 is TGCGCCAGCAGCCAAGGGTTCGAGACGGGAGATACGCAGTATTTT.

J is TRBJ2-2 and V is TRBV29-1; TRBD1 agrees at 8 bases. The CDR3 length is 13 residues. CDR1 is SQVTM, CDR2 ANQGSEA, per germline. The V and J ends lost 6 bases and 4 bases, in that order; junction bases with no gene match: 4. The CDR3 coding sequence is TGCAGCGTGGGGACAGGTCTCACCGGGGAGCTGTTTTTT. Translating gives CSVGTGLTGELFF.

This rearrangement joins TRBV5-4 to TRBJ1-1; 7 bases map to TRBD1. The CDR3 covers 14 residues. Germline-derived CDR1 and CDR2 are SGHNT and YYREEE (reference sequence). Trimming removed 6 bases from V and 3 bases from J; junction bases left unmatched: 8. CDR3 sequence (DNA): TGTGCCAGCAACCGACAGGGAATGTACACTGAAGCTTTCTTT. It yields the protein CASNRQGMYTEAFF.

The chain combines TRBV5-4 with TRBJ2-1; D is uncertain. The CDR3 loop spans 14 amino acids. V was cut by 4 bases and J by 6 bases, with 14 bases left in between. Germline CDR1 and CDR2: SGHNT and YYREEE (reference sequence). The CDR3 DNA follows: TGTGCCAGCAGCACCCCAATTAGGCTCAATGAGCAGTTCTTC. Translation gives CASSTPIRLNEQFF.

The chain has TRBV6-1 and TRBJ1-1; no clear D. The length of the CDR3 is 16 residues. The V gene's germline CDR1 is MNHNS and CDR2 SASEGT. The V gene lost 3 bases and the J gene lost 6 bases, with 20 bases spanning the gap. CDR3 nucleotide sequence: TGTGCCAGCAGTGATGATCGGGCGTCTCGGCCCTCTGAAGCTTTCTTT. Protein: CASSDDRASRPSEAFF.

The rearrangement uses TRBV6-6 and TRBJ1-2; D not certain. This CDR3 is 15 amino acids long. The V gene lost 2 bases and the J gene lost 4 bases, with 14 bases spanning the gap. CDR1 and CDR2 from the germline V gene are MNHNY and SVGAGI (reference sequence). In DNA form, the CDR3 reads TGTGCCAGCAGTTACCCAGACACCCCAGGCTATGGCTACACCTTC. Translation: CASSYPDTPGYGYTF.

This chain uses TRBV6-1 with TRBJ1-5, with 7 bases matching TRBD1. The germline V gene encodes CDR1 MNHNS and CDR2 SASEGT. The trim removed 1 base at V and 4 bases at J, leaving 13 bases unmatched. The CDR3 length is 18 residues. In DNA form, the CDR3 reads TGTGCCAGCAGTGAAGGGAACAGGGGAGCCGGGAAAAATCAGCCCCAGCATTTT. It is translated as CASSEGNRGAGKNQPQHF.